The TCR beta chain described here comes from a study of beta chain features in type 1 diabetes listed by TCRdb under 2018. As for the study more broadly: Mean age, gender distribution, total cell number and subset yield did not differ between patients and healthy donors. A total of roughly 98,000,000 sorted cells were examined across all samples, and RNA yield correlated strongly with the number of cells per subset. In the study, recently diagnosed type 1 diabetes patients and matched healthy donors were compared on the TCRB repertoires of their sorted circulating CD4+ T cell subsets. Whereas all 28 donors provided naive and central memory subsets, regulatory and stem cell-like memory subsets were isolated from just 8 patients and about 8 healthy donors.

What the authors observed across the whole study: Because cDNA was sequenced instead of genomic DNA, activated cells with high expression could be over-represented, although the groups did not differ in activation or CD3 levels. At VDJ recombination sites, type 1 diabetes patients had fewer insertions and more deleted nucleotides, which implies abnormalities in thymic rearrangement. Naive, central memory and regulatory TCRB repertoires appeared more similar among patients than among healthy donors. Because the HLA sub-analyses included only small numbers of individuals, any influence of HLA type on TCRB rearrangement was left unresolved. PCR might favor shorter templates, but patient and control samples were amplified and corrected together, so any skew would affect both groups equally. A moderate but significant shortening of TCRB CDR3 length was observed in type 1 diabetes patients in all four CD4+ subsets.

Each donor gave one peripheral blood draw, roughly 0.11 L on average, collected into heparinised tubes. A BD FACSAria II was used to sort naive, central memory, regulatory and stem cell-like memory CD4+ T cells with a panel that included CD45RO, CCR7, CD25, CD127, CD95 and CD27. Purity was above 98% for every sorted population. PBMCs were separated immediately by Lymphoprep density gradient centrifugation and were stained directly, without being cultured. Samples were stained and sorted in pairs, with one healthy donor and one patient per experiment, so that batch effects were minimized. The germline V gene provides CDR1 SGHRS and CDR2 YFSETQ. The CDR3, cysteine through phenylalanine, is 14 amino acids long. This entry keeps only the CDR3 DNA: 42 bases, framed from base 1. At the junction V is shortened by 0 bases and J by 14 bases; bases outside the gene matches: 6. This clone was observed a few times. Its antigen remains unidentified. No quality values exist for individual bases; no much larger clone is one base distant.

The entire isolated RNA was reverse transcribed using the High Capacity cDNA Reverse Transcription Kit, and thus expressed TCRB transcripts were sequenced. Naive, central memory and regulatory T cell samples underwent deep immunoSEQ sequencing, averaging around 4 million total reads per sample. After sorted cells were lysed in RLT buffer, RNA was extracted with DNase-treated RNeasy Micro or Mini kits, with the choice depending on cell number. To prevent cross-contamination, each cell subset was processed individually, whereas patient and healthy donor samples were processed jointly. The immunoSEQ multiplex PCR was used to amplify TCRB sequences from cDNA, generating 87-bp fragments that spanned the CDR3 region. The amplicons were sequenced using the Illumina HiSeq platform. Per the original workflow: Synthetic template baselines were used to correct PCR bias computationally, reads within Hamming distance 2 were collapsed, and singletons that could not be merged were discarded. Reads were aligned against IMGT so that V, D and J genes, CDR3 length and insertions or deletions at six rearrangement sites could be assigned. Clonotype counts were normalized to sorted cell number within each subset before computing true diversity and Gini coefficients with the tcR R package. Repertoire sharing was quantified using the overlap coefficient calculated on TCRB nucleotide sequences. As stored in TCRdb, this immuneACCESS dataset retains in-frame rearrangements with V and J assigned. A fraction of the clones does not appear; measured against another copy, unresolved V genes explain less than half of the discrepancy, and the remainder lacks a known reason. V and J calls and clone size are those listed in that table; D and trimming were worked out from the DNA. Counted in this sample were 150,000 to 190,000 clones; under 9.5% of them appeared once. The ten largest clones capture less than 0.85% of the sample.

This clonotype was obtained from a man younger than 35 in good health. Sequencing was performed on central memory CD4+ T cells from blood. This chain is built from TRBV5-1 and TRBJ2-1, with TRBD2 matching 12 junction bases. The base sequence is TGCGCCAGCAGCTTGGAACCTAGCGGGAGGGCTAAGTTCTTC. This sequence encodes CASSLEPSGRAKFF.